These 31 T cell receptor beta chains came from one sample sequenced in a study of blood T cell repertoires in COVID-19. The method was immunoSEQ multiplex PCR; TCRdb's version includes in-frame clones alone and lacks a portion of them. The table records more than 95,000 clones, around nine tenths of them present only once. The sequencing sample was made of peripheral blood. The receptors derive from a human donor in a cohort sampled during active COVID-19.

The chain links TRBV2 to TRBJ2-3; TRBD2 matches at 9 bases. This CDR3 comprises 18 residues. Looked up from germline, CDR1 is SNHLY and CDR2 is FYNNEI. Trimming at V came to 4 bases and at J to 0 bases, leaving 11 bases not matched to a gene. The CDR3 sequence is CASSALAGGLRSTDTQYF. The CDR3 coding sequence is TGTGCCAGCAGTGCTTTGGCGGGGGGGTTAAGGAGCACAGATACGCAGTATTTT.

The chain employs TRBV7-9 and TRBJ1-1, with D possibly being TRBD1 (5 bases). The CDR3 is 13 residues long. V gave up 4 bases and J gave up 5 bases, with 11 bases separating them. The germline V gene encodes CDR1 SEHNR and CDR2 FQNEAQ (reference sequence). The CDR3 here is CASSSGGDTEAFF. CDR3 in DNA: TGTGCCAGCAGCTCGGGAGGGGATACTGAAGCTTTCTTT.

V usage is TRBV7-2 and J usage is TRBJ2-1; 7 bases are shared with TRBD2. V lost 6 bases, J lost 0 bases, and 5 bases stayed unmatched. Germline assignment: CDR1 SGHTA and CDR2 FQGNSA. This CDR3 region has 15 residues. DNA for the CDR3: TGTGCCAGCAGACTTGCGGGGGTCTCCTACAATGAGCAGTTCTTC. Its translation is CASRLAGVSYNEQFF.

This chain joins TRBV6-5 and TRBJ2-7; D gene ambiguous. This CDR3 comprises 15 residues. Germline values: CDR1 MNHEY, CDR2 SVGAGI. V was clipped by 0 bases and J by 2 bases, with 11 bases between them. The DNA of the CDR3 is TGTGCCAGCAGTTACTCGGCTAGAGGAACCTACGAGCAGTACTTC. Amino acids: CASSYSARGTYEQYF.

The chain uses TRBV5-6 and TRBJ2-1, with a weak D call TRBD1 (5 bases). CDR1 is SGHDT and CDR2 is YYEEEE in the germline V gene. This CDR3 region has 12 residues. The V end lost 4 bases, the J end lost 8 bases, and 10 bases lay between the germline ends. CDR3 in amino acids: CASSNQGHEQFF. CDR3 sequence (DNA): TGTGCCAGCAGCAATCAGGGTCATGAGCAGTTCTTC.

The chain recombines TRBV5-1 with TRBJ2-2; a possible D gene is TRBD2 (5 bases). In germline, CDR1 is SGHRS, CDR2 YFSETQ. The CDR3 is 18 residues long. V shed 2 bases and J shed 1 base, with 18 bases lying between them. The CDR3 here is CASSFVPGVGRNTGELFF. DNA for the CDR3: TGCGCCAGCAGCTTTGTACCCGGGGTCGGAAGGAACACCGGGGAGCTGTTTTTT. Complete variable domain (other parts from reference TRBV5-1 and TRBJ2-2): KAGVTQTPRYLIKTRGQQVTLSCSPISGHRSVSWYQQTPGQGLQFLFEYFSETQRNKGNFPGRFSGRQFSNSRSEMNVSTLELGDSALYLCASSFVPGVGRNTGELFFGEGSRLTVL.

The chain carries TRBV5-4 and TRBJ1-2, with unresolved D. This CDR3 spans 11 amino acids. The germline gives CDR1 SGHNT, CDR2 YYREEE (reference sequence). The V gene lost 1 base and the J gene lost 11 bases, with 9 bases spanning the gap. CDR3 residues: CASSLIESYTF. The CDR3 DNA follows: TGTGCCAGCAGCTTGATAGAGTCGTACACCTTC.

The chain is built from TRBV7-9 and TRBJ2-2; TRBD1 agrees at 8 bases. V shed 5 bases, J shed 4 bases, and the junction held 6 bases outside the gene matches. Per germline, CDR1 SEHNR and CDR2 FQNEAQ (reference sequence). The CDR3 consists of 15 residues. CDR3 region: CASSVTGGRTGELFF. In DNA form, the CDR3 reads TGTGCCAGCAGCGTCACAGGGGGTCGCACCGGGGAGCTGTTTTTT.

The chain joins TRBV4-3 to TRBJ1-5; D may be TRBD1 (6 bases). V gave up 3 bases and J gave up 7 bases, with 16 bases separating them. The CDR3 runs to 15 residues. CDR1 is LGHNA and CDR2 is YSLEER in the germline V gene. CDR3 loop: CASSQKQGAQQPQHF. DNA of the CDR3: TGCGCCAGCAGCCAGAAACAGGGTGCCCAACAGCCCCAGCATTTT.

The genes are TRBV7-9 and TRBJ2-7; 9 bases align to TRBD1. The CDR3 spans 16 residues. J gave up 1 base and V 4 bases, and 8 bases lay outside the gene matches. Germline CDR1 is SEHNR and CDR2 is FQNEAQ (reference sequence). The CDR3 DNA reads as TGTGCCAGCAGCTGGGCACCCGGGACAGGGTCCTACGAGCAGTACTTC. This sequence encodes CASSWAPGTGSYEQYF.

V and J are TRBV6-5 and TRBJ2-5, with 11 nucleotides matching TRBD2. The CDR3 is 15 amino acids. Unmatched junction bases numbered 6, after V lost 6 bases and J lost 3 bases. Germline assignment: CDR1 MNHEY and CDR2 SVGAGI. The CDR3 nucleotides are TGTGCCAGCAGCCCACTAGCGGGGGATAAAGAGACCCAGTACTTC. This gives the protein CASSPLAGDKETQYF.

This chain joins TRBV4-2 and TRBJ1-4; 7 bases are shared with TRBD1. This CDR3 region has 13 residues. V lost 1 base, J lost 8 bases, and 1 base stayed unmatched. Germline values: CDR1 LGHNA, CDR2 YNFKEQ. The CDR3 nucleotides read TGTGCCAGCAGCCAAGGGACAGGAGAAAAACTGTTTTTT. As protein: CASSQGTGEKLFF.

V and J are TRBV5-5 and TRBJ2-7; the match to TRBD1 covers 9 bases. Per the germline V gene, CDR1 is SGHKS and CDR2 is YYEKEE (reference sequence). The ends lost 2 bases at V and 2 bases at J; junction bases unmatched: 5. The CDR3 spans 15 residues. Written as DNA, the CDR3 is TGTGCCAGCAGCTTAGGACAGGGGCTGACCTACGAGCAGTACTTC. Encoded protein: CASSLGQGLTYEQYF.

The V call is TRBV4-2, the J call TRBJ1-1; D uncertain. The CDR3 sequence is 13 residues long. V shed 4 bases and J shed 4 bases, with 10 bases lying between them. In germline, CDR1 is LGHNA, CDR2 YNFKEQ. The CDR3 loop reads CASSPTLGTEAFF. Written as DNA, the CDR3 is TGTGCCAGCAGCCCAACCCTAGGCACTGAAGCTTTCTTT.

This clone has only one observation. This sequence joins TRBV28 and TRBJ2-7; TRBD1 matches 11 bases. The germline V gene has CDR1 MDHEN and CDR2 SYDVKM. CDR3 length: 17 residues. With V trimmed by 4 bases and J by 3 bases, 11 bases remained unmatched. In nucleotides, the CDR3 is TGTGCCAGCAGTTCGCTGGCCGGACAGGGGGCCCTCTACGAGCAGTACTTC. Encoded protein: CASSSLAGQGALYEQYF.

The rearrangement links TRBV7-2 to TRBJ1-2; D may be TRBD1 (6 bases). CDR3 size: 14 residues. V lost 0 bases to trimming and J lost 5 bases, with 10 bases between them. Germline V gene sequence: CDR1 SGHTA, CDR2 FQGNSA. This CDR3 is CASSLASGVYGYTF. The CDR3 DNA is TGTGCCAGCAGCTTAGCATCAGGGGTATATGGCTACACCTTC. The full variable domain, rest sourced from reference TRBV7-2 and TRBJ1-2, is GAGVSQSPSNKVTEKGKDVELRCDPISGHTALYWYRQSLGQGLEFLIYFQGNSAPDKSGLPSDRFSAERTGGSVSTLTIQRTQQEDSAVYLCASSLASGVYGYTFGSGTRLTVV.

The chain is built from TRBV5-1 and TRBJ1-1; 10 nucleotides agree with TRBD1. The trim removed 2 bases at V and 2 bases at J, leaving 3 bases unmatched. The CDR3 extends over 15 amino acids. Germline CDR1 reads SGHRS; CDR2 reads YFSETQ. The CDR3: CASSFETGGNTEAFF. Written as DNA, the CDR3 is TGCGCCAGCAGCTTCGAGACAGGGGGCAACACTGAAGCTTTCTTT.

The chain employs TRBV3-1 (or the pseudogene TRBV3-2) and TRBJ1-3; D ambiguous. Trimming took 3 bases from V and 4 from J, leaving 22 bases between them. CDR1 is LGHDT, CDR2 YNNKEL, per germline (reference sequence). The CDR3 length is 18 residues. The CDR3 is CASSQSDYSAARGNTIYF. DNA for the CDR3: TGTGCCAGCAGCCAGTCAGACTATTCGGCCGCGCGAGGAAACACCATATATTTT.

This clone has just one count. The chain has TRBV2 and TRBJ2-7; D gene ambiguous. This CDR3 is built from 12 residues. CDR1 and CDR2 from the germline V gene are SNHLY and FYNNEI. V was clipped by 6 bases and J by 3 bases, with 9 bases between them. CDR3 region: CASSLPGYEQYF. The CDR3 bases are TGTGCCAGCAGCCTTCCGGGCTACGAGCAGTACTTC.

The chain recombines TRBV24-1 with TRBJ2-1; the match to TRBD1 covers 9 bases. Germline V gives CDR1 KGHDR, CDR2 SFDVKD. J gave up 2 bases and V 0 bases, and 1 base lay outside the gene matches. CDR3 length: 16 residues. The DNA for the CDR3 is TGTGCCACCAGTGATTTGGGGACAGGGCCCTACAATGAGCAGTTCTTC. Translating it yields CATSDLGTGPYNEQFF.

The chain employs TRBV18 and TRBJ2-7; possible D gene TRBD1, 5 bases. The CDR3 length is 15 residues. Trimming cost V 2 bases and J 7 bases, with 18 bases left between them. Germline CDR1 reads KGHSH; CDR2 reads LQKENI. CDR3 nucleotide sequence: TGTGCCAGCTCACCAATCGAGAGCCAGGGTAAAGAGCAGTACTTC. It codes for CASSPIESQGKEQYF.

This chain joins TRBV28 and TRBJ2-6; TRBD2 is a possible D gene (6 bases). Germline CDR1 MDHEN, CDR2 SYDVKM. Trimming took 4 bases from V and 5 from J, leaving 15 bases between them. This CDR3 has 16 amino acids. The CDR3 spells CASSSSGGGWANVLTF. CDR3 sequence (DNA): TGTGCCAGCAGTTCGTCCGGGGGAGGATGGGCCAACGTCCTGACTTTC.

The CDR3 is CASSQDRSGGYNEQFF. CDR3 sequence (DNA): TGCGCCAGCAGCCAAGATCGAAGCGGGGGTTACAATGAGCAGTTCTTC. This chain uses TRBV4-3 with TRBJ2-1; 8 bases are a match to TRBD2. Per the germline V gene, CDR1 is LGHNA and CDR2 is YSLEER. The CDR3 length is 16 residues. The V gene end was trimmed by 0 bases and the J gene end by 4 bases; junction bases not matched to a gene: 5.

The chain has TRBV6-6 and TRBJ2-4, with 7 nucleotides matching TRBD1. Germline V gene data show CDR1 as MNHNY and CDR2 as SVGAGI (reference sequence). V shed 4 bases, J shed 0 bases, and the junction held 6 bases outside the gene matches. This CDR3 region has 16 residues. The CDR3 loop reads CASSFPGQLAKNIQYF. The CDR3 DNA reads TGTGCCAGCAGTTTCCCGGGACAGCTAGCCAAAAACATTCAGTACTTC.

The chain joins TRBV11-2 to TRBJ2-5; the match to TRBD1 covers 8 bases. This CDR3 contains 14 residues. CDR1 is SGHAT, CDR2 FQNNGV, per germline. Trimming removed 8 bases from V and 7 bases from J; junction bases left unmatched: 12. CDR3 bases: TGTGCCAGCGCTGGACAGGGTTTTTTGGTGACCCAGTACTTC. This sequence encodes CASAGQGFLVTQYF.

This rearrangement joins TRBV18 to TRBJ2-2; 8 bases fit TRBD2. The CDR3 has 15 amino acids. Per the germline V gene, CDR1 is KGHSH and CDR2 is LQKENI. V shed 4 bases and J 3 bases; nucleotides not matched to a gene: 4. The CDR3: CASSLPAGDTGELFF. As DNA, the CDR3 is TGTGCCAGCTCACTTCCAGCGGGGGACACCGGGGAGCTGTTTTTT.

V usage is TRBV4-3 and J usage is TRBJ1-4; no reliable D call. Trimming removed 2 bases at V and 8 bases at J, with 15 bases between. This CDR3 region has 15 residues. The V gene's germline CDR1 is LGHNA and CDR2 YSLEER. The CDR3 protein is CASSQHVHGGEKLFF. DNA of the CDR3: TGCGCCAGCAGCCAACACGTGCACGGAGGGGAAAAACTGTTTTTT.

The chain joins TRBV27 to TRBJ2-5, with 10 bases matching TRBD2. Germline V gene data show CDR1 as MNHEY and CDR2 as SMNVEV (reference sequence). The CDR3 is made up of 14 amino acids. The V gene end was trimmed by 7 bases and the J gene end by 5 bases; junction bases not matched to a gene: 7. The CDR3 bases are TGTGCCAGCACCCCTCTAGCGGGGGTGGAGACCCAGTACTTC. Translated: CASTPLAGVETQYF.

The V and J genes are TRBV7-9 and TRBJ1-2; 8 bases line up with TRBD1. Germline V lookup: CDR1 SEHNR, CDR2 FQNEAQ (reference sequence). The V and J ends lost 7 bases and 8 bases, in that order; junction bases with no gene match: 9. This CDR3 is 13 amino acids long. CDR3 DNA sequence: TGTGCCAGCATCAGCCAGGGGGCGCAAGGCTACACCTTC. It encodes CASISQGAQGYTF.

The chain combines TRBV19 with TRBJ1-1, with 7 bases identical to TRBD1. This CDR3 is 15 amino acids long. Germline V gives CDR1 LNHDA, CDR2 SQIVND (reference sequence). Unmatched junction bases numbered 4, after V lost 3 bases and J lost 0 bases. In DNA form, the CDR3 reads TGTGCCAGTAGTATTGATGACAGGGTGAACACTGAAGCTTTCTTT. It yields the protein CASSIDDRVNTEAFF.

The chain recombines TRBV27 with TRBJ1-2; 10 bases map to TRBD1. CDR3 length equals 14 residues. Unmatched junction bases numbered 4, after V lost 9 bases and J lost 0 bases. CDR1 and CDR2 (germline): MNHEY, SMNVEV (reference sequence). The CDR3 here is CASRTGGTNYGYTF. The DNA for the CDR3 is TGTGCCAGTAGGACAGGGGGGACTAACTATGGCTACACCTTC.